This T cell receptor (beta chain) was recorded in a study of T cell clonotyping in hematopoietic cell transplantation. Using immunoSEQ multiplex PCR, the repertoire was profiled, and TCRdb retains in-frame clones only, with some absent. Counted here are tens of thousands of clones, less than 95% occurring once; the ten biggest clones make up approximately 0.85%. V was pared by 7 bases and J by 2 bases, with 12 bases of the junction left unmatched. CDR1 and CDR2 (germline): SEHNR, FQNEAQ (reference sequence). The CDR3 is made up of 18 amino acids. The TCR originated in a woman aged 45-60 years in good health. Some clones in this sample may be carry-over from other donors' samples. The chain has TRBV7-9 and TRBJ2-2; 11 nucleotides align to TRBD2. Sample: peripheral blood mononuclear cells. CDR3 coding DNA: TGTGCCAGCATCCACGGAGCTAGCGGGGGGTTAAACACCGGGGAGCTGTTTTTT. Protein product: CASIHGASGGLNTGELFF.